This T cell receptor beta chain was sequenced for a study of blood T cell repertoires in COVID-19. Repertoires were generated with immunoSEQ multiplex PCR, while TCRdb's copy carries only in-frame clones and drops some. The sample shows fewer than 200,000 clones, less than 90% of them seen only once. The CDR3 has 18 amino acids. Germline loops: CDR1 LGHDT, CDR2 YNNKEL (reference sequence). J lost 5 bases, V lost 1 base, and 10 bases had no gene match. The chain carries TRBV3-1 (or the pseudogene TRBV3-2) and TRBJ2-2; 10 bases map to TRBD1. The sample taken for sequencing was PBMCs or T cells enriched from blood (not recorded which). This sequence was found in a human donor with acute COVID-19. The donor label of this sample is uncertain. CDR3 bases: TGTGCCAGCAGCCAAGCGCTTCTTTTGGGACAGGGGACCGGGGAGCTGTTTTTT. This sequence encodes CASSQALLLGQGTGELFF.